The entry below describes one T cell receptor beta chain. The entry originates in a study of blood T cell repertoires in COVID-19. This CDR3 comprises 14 residues. Trimming cost V 8 bases and J 1 base; bases outside gene matches: 7. The germline gives CDR1 MNHEY, CDR2 SMNVEV (reference sequence). Produced via immunoSEQ multiplex PCR; TCRdb's table is partial and in-frame only. The data contain 70,000 to 85,000 clones, 82% of them singletons. The specimen was peripheral blood. This TCR was recovered from a man in his fifties or sixties with acute or convalescent COVID-19. The chain has TRBV27 and TRBJ1-2, with 7 positions matching TRBD1. The CDR3 here is CASAGTADNYGYTF. As DNA, the CDR3 is TGTGCCAGCGCCGGGACAGCGGATAACTATGGCTACACCTTC.